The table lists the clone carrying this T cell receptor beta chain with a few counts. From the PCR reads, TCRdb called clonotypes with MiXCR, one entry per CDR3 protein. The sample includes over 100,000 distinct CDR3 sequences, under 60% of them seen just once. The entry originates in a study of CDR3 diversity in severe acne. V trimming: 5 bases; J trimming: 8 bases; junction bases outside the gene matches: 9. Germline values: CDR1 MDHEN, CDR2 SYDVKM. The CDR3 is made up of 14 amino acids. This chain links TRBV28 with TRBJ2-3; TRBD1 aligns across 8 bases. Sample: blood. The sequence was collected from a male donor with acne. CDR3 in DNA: TGTGCCAGCAGTACCCGGACAGGGCAAGTTACGCAGTATTTT. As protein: CASSTRTGQVTQYF.